This T cell receptor (beta chain) derives from a study of blood T cell repertoires in COVID-19. About the study: The study drew acute and convalescent COVID-19 samples from the United States, Italy and Spain. The analysed material was cDNA or gDNA that came from T cells, B-cell-depleted T cells, or PBMCs.

Sequenced by immunoSEQ multiplex PCR; TCRdb stores in-frame clones only, minus some. Of tens of thousands of clones listed, around 83% are singletons. J lost 1 base, V lost 7 bases, and 0 bases had no gene match. Germline V lookup: CDR1 MNHEY, CDR2 SVGAGI. This CDR3 is 13 amino acids long. Sequencing input: peripheral blood. The source of this sequence is a human donor with acute or convalescent COVID-19. The donor label of this sample is uncertain. The gene calls are TRBV6-5 and TRBJ2-3; 9 nucleotides agree with TRBD2. CDR3 nucleotide sequence: TGTGCCAGCAAGCGGGGGGGCACAGATACGCAGTATTTT. This encodes CASKRGGTDTQYF.